This TCR beta chain was identified in a study of T-cell reconstitution after alpha-beta-depleted transplantation in children (dated by TCRdb to 2016 to 2017). With regard to the full study: Using TCR repertoire profiling, the study quantitatively followed how T-cell immune reconstitution unfolded in children after TCRalphabeta/CD19-depleted allogeneic hematopoietic cell transplantation.

The CDR3 has 14 amino acids, counting the end cysteine and phenylalanine. This entry keeps only the CDR3 DNA: 42 bases, framed from base 1. From the germline V gene, CDR1 is MDHEN and CDR2 is SYDVKM. V is shortened by 8 bases, J by 3 bases, and the region joining them spans 14 bases. Ten or more counts support this clonotype. Its antigen specificity is not known. No base qualities exist here, and no much larger clone lies one base off it. The sample's time point label is to be understood as: day 60 (about 2 months) after transplantation. Sample treatment or condition, as interpreted from the label and publication: allogeneic hematopoietic cell transplantation with graft depleted of TCRalphabeta T cells and CD19 B cells. Transplant recipients were children who received TCRalphabeta/CD19-depleted allogeneic hematopoietic cell grafts. General study outcomes and caveats: Apparently early alphabetaT-cell count recovery about two months after transplant reportedly relied on only several hundred rapidly expanded clones derived from non-depleted graft cells. Over the following months the frequencies of hyperexpanded clones went down, and after one year T-cell counts and TCRbeta diversity were mostly credited to newly produced T cells. In some patients, the high TCRbeta diversity seen at day 60 was put down to recipient T cells and intrathymic progenitors that had survived conditioning.

Receptors were amplified or captured by PCR. The run used an Illumina HiSeq 2500. TCR library preparation used molecular barcoding, with unique molecular identifiers applied to normalize quantification of the TCRbeta repertoire. The public reads were reprocessed in TCRdb via fastp at Q25 and MiXCR, keeping in-frame beta chains. Entries that share a CDR3 protein sequence are merged under the most common genes and DNA. This sample holds tens of thousands of distinct CDR3 sequences; under 6% were observed only once. Under 35% of the sample rests with the top ten. The sequences come from PBMCs, mostly from graft donor cells, collected 60 days after TCRalphabeta/CD19-depleted stem cell transplant. The rearranged chain carries TRBV28 and TRBJ2-1; the D gene is unclear. The clonotype originates from a female patient between 2 and 10 years old who had a stem cell transplant for aplastic anemia, so the T cells may come from the graft donor. The sequenced DNA: TGTGCCAGCCTGTTACCGGGTAGCTACAATGAGCAGTTCTTC. Translation gives CASLLPGSYNEQFF.